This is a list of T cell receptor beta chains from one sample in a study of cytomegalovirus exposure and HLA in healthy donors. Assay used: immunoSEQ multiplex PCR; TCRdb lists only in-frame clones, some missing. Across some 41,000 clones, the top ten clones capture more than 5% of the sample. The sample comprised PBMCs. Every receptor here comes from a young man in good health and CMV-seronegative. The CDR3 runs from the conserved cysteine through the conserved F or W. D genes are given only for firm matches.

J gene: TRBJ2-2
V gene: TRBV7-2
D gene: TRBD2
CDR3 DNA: TGTGCCAGCAGCCCCGCCCGGGGGGCGAACACCGGGGAGCTGTTTTTT
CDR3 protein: CASSPARGANTGELFF

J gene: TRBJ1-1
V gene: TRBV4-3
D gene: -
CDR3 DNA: TGCGCCAGCAGCCAAGATAGATGGACAGACTTAATTGAAGCTTTCTTT
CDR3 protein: CASSQDRWTDLIEAFF

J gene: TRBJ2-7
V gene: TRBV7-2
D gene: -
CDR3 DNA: TGTGCCAGCAGCTTATCTCGAGGGTACGAGCAGTACTTC
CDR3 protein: CASSLSRGYEQYF

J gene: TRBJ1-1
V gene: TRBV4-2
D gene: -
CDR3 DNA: TGTGCCAGCAGCCAAGAGAGGACAGACAACACTGAAGCTTTCTTT
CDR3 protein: CASSQERTDNTEAFF

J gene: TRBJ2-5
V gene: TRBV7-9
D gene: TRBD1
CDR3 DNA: TGTGCCAGCAGCCGAGCGACAGGGAGTGGAGAGACCCAGTACTTC
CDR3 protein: CASSRATGSGETQYF

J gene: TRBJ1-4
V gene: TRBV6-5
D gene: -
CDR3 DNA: TGTGCCAGCGGCGGGGGCCGTGGGGAATATGAAAAACTGTTTTTT
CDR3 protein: CASGGGRGEYEKLFF

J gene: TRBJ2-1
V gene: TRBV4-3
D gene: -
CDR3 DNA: TGCGCCAGCAGCCAAGATTCCAGGGTATACAATGAGCAGTTCTTC
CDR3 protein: CASSQDSRVYNEQFF

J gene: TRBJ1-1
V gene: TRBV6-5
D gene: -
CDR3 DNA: TGTGCCAGCAGTCTGGGGGGGCGGGAAGCTTTCTTT
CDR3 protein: CASSLGGREAFF

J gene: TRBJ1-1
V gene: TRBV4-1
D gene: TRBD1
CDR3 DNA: TGCGCCAGCAGACTGCAGGGGGCCCTGGATGAAGCTTTCTTT
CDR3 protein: CASRLQGALDEAFF

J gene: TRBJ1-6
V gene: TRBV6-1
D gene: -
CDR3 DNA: TGTGCCAGTGGCCCCCGGAACTATAATTCACCCCTACACTTT
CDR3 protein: CASGPRNYNSPLHF

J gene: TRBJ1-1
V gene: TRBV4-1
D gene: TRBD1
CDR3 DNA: TGCGCCTCCGGGACAGGGCCTTTGGCTTCCGGGACCATTAAGTTT
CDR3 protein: CASGTGPLASGTIKF

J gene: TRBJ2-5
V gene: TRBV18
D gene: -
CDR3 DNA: TGTGCCAGCTCACCCGGAGGGAGCGAGACCCAGTACTTC
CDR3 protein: CASSPGGSETQYF

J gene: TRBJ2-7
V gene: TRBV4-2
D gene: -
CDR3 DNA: TGTGCCAGCAGCCCCCAGGGGAGGGCTTACGAGCAGTACTTC
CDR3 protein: CASSPQGRAYEQYF

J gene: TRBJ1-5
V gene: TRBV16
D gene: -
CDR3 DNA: TGTGCCAGCAGCCAATCGGGGCACTCAGGCCAGCCCCAGCATTTT
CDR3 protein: CASSQSGHSGQPQHF

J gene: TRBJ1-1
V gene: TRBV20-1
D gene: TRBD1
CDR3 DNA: TGCAGTGCTCCCGGGACAGCTGAAGCTTTCTTT
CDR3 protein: CSAPGTAEAFF

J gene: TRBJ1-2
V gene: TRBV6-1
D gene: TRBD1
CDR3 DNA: TGTGCCAGCAGTGGAGGGACAGGGGATCCGCGGTTCGGCTACACCTTC
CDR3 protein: CASSGGTGDPRFGYTF

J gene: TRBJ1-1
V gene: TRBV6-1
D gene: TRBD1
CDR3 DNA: TGTGCCAGCAGTGGTTGGGACAGGGGGGAAGCTTTCTTT
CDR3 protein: CASSGWDRGEAFF

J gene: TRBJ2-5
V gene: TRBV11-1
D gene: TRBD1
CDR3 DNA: TGTGCCAGCAGCCCGGGACAGGGGAAAGAGACCCAGTACTTC
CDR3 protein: CASSPGQGKETQYF

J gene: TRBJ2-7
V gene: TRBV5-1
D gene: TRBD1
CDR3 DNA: TGCGCCAGCAGCGGGACAGGCTCCTACGAGCAGTACTTC
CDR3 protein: CASSGTGSYEQYF

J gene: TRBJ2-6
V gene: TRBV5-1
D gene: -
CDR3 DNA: TGCGCCAGCCTCGATAGCTCTGGGGCCAACGTCCTGACTTTC
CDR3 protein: CASLDSSGANVLTF

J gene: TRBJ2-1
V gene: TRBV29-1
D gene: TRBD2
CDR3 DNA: TGCAGCGCCCCAGGGCGAGCGGGAGGGTCGTACAATGAGCAGTTCTTC
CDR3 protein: CSAPGRAGGSYNEQFF

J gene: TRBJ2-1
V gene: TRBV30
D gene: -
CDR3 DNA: TGTGCCTGGAAGGATAGGAGCAATGAGCAGTTCTTC
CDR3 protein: CAWKDRSNEQFF

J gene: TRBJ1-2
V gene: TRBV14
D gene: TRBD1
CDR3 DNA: TGTGCCAGCAGCTACCAATCGGACAGGGGATGGTATGGCTACACCTTC
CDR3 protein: CASSYQSDRGWYGYTF

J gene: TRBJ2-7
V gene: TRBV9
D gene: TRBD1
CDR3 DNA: TGTGCCAGCAGCTCAAGGGACAGGGGGTACTACGAGCAGTACTTC
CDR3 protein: CASSSRDRGYYEQYF

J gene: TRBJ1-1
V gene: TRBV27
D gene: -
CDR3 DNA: TGTGCCAGCAGTTTAGGCGTGCCCTACAGGGCCGAGGGCGGTGAAGCTTTCTTT
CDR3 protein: CASSLGVPYRAEGGEAFF

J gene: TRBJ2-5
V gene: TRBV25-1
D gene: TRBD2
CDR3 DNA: TGTGCCAGCAGTGTACTAGCGGGCCAAGAGACCCAGTACTTC
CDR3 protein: CASSVLAGQETQYF

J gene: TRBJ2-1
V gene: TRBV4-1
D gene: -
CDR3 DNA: TGCGCCAGCAGCCGTTGGACAAACTACAATGAGCAGTTCTTC
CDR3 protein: CASSRWTNYNEQFF

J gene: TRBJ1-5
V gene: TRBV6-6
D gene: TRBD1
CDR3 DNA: TGTGCCAGCAGTTACCGGACAGGGAGCAATCAGCCCCAGCATTTT
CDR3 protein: CASSYRTGSNQPQHF

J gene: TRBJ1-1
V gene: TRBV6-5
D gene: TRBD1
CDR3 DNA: TGTGCCATACACCGGGACAGAAGTATGAACACTGAAGCTTTCTTT
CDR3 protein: CAIHRDRSMNTEAFF

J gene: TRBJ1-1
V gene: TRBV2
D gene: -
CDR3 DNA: TGTGCCAGCAGTGAAGCGCTGACATTCAACACTGAAGCTTTCTTT
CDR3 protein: CASSEALTFNTEAFF

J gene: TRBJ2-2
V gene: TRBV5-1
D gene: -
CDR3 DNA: TGCGCCAGCAGCTTGGACAGCATGAACACCGGGGAGCTGTTTTTT
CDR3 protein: CASSLDSMNTGELFF

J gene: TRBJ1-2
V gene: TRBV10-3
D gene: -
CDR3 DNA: TGTGCCACTAACAGCGGCAACTCCTATGGCTACACCTTC
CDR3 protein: CATNSGNSYGYTF

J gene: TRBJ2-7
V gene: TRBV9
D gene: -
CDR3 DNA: TGTGCCAGCAGCGTAGGTGTGGGGCTCCTCGCCTACGAGCAGTACTTC
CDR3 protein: CASSVGVGLLAYEQYF

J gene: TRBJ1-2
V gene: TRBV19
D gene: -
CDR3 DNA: TGTGCCAGTAGTACCCTATGGACAGAATATGGCTACACCTTC
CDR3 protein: CASSTLWTEYGYTF

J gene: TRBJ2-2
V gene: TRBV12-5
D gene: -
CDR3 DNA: TGTGCTAGTGCCCTCAGGGGAAAGAACACCGGGGAGCTGTTTTTT
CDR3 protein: CASALRGKNTGELFF

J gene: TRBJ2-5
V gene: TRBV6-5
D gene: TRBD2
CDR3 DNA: TGTGCCAGCAGCTCACACCACGGGGGGGAAGAGACCCAGTACTTC
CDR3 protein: CASSSHHGGEETQYF

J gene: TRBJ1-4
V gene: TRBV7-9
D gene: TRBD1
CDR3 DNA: TGTGCCAGCAGCTTCCCGACAGGGGGCGGTGAAAAACTGTTTTTT
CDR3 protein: CASSFPTGGGEKLFF

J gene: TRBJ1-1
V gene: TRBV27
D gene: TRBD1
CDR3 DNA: TGTGCCAGCAGTTTCTGGACAGGTGGCGAAGCTTTCTTT
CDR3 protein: CASSFWTGGEAFF

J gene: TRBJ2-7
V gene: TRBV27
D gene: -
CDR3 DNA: TGTGCCAGCAGTTTTCAGGGAAATTGGGGAAGTCAGTACTTC
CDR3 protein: CASSFQGNWGSQYF

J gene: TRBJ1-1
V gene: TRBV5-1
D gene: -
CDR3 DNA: TGCGCCAGCAGGGCAGGAGGGACTGAAGCTTTCTTT
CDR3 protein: CASRAGGTEAFF

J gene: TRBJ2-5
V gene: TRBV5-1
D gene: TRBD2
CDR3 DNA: TGCGCCAGCAGCTTGGAGAGCGGGGTGCGGGAGACCCAGTACTTC
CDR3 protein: CASSLESGVRETQYF

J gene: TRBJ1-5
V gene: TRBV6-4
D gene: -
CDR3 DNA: TGTGCCAGCAAAAGGACAGCGGCGGGCAATCAGCCCCAGCATTTT
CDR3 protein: CASKRTAAGNQPQHF

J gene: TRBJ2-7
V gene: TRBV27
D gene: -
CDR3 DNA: TGTGCCAGCTGGGCAAACAGGGTAGGCGAGCAGTACTTC
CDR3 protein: CASWANRVGEQYF